This T cell receptor (beta chain) was identified in a study of control samples from healthy donors and cancer patients. The CDR3 consists of 15 residues. In germline, CDR1 is MDHEN, CDR2 SYDVKM. The V gene end was trimmed by 5 bases and the J gene end by 0 bases; junction bases not matched to a gene: 2. Some clones are missing from TCRdb's copy, which holds only in-frame ones; the method was immunoSEQ multiplex PCR. The data show some 130,000 clones, around 93% seen once. Material: blood. The TCR was taken from a woman between 45 and 65 years old in good health. The chain uses TRBV28 and TRBJ1-3, with 9 bases that match TRBD1. The CDR3 is CASSVGQGSGNTIYF. The CDR3 DNA reads as TGTGCCAGCAGTGTGGGACAGGGCTCTGGAAACACCATATATTTT.